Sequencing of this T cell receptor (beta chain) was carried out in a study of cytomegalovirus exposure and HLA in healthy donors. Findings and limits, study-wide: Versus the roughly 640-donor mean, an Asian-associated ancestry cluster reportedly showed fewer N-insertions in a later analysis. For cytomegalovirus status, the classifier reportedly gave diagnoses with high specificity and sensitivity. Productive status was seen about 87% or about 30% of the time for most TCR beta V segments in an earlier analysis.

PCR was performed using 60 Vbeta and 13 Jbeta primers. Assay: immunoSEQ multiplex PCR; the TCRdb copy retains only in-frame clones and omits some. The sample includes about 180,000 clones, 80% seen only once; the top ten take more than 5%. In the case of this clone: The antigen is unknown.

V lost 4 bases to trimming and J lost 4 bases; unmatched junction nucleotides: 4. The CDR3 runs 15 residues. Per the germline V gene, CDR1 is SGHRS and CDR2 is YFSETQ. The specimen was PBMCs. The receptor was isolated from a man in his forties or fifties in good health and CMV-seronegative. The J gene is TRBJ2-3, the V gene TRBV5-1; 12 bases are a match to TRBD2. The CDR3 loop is CASSLAGGPADTQYF. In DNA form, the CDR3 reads TGCGCCAGCAGCCTAGCGGGGGGGCCCGCAGATACGCAGTATTTT.